The T cell receptor beta chain under discussion was sequenced for a study of blood T cell repertoires in COVID-19. Across the study: T cells, B-cell-depleted T cells, or PBMCs provided the cDNA or gDNA that served as material.

This clone was observed a single time. In the original workflow: Nucleated cell counts were estimated from reference gene primer amplification. Assay: immunoSEQ multiplex PCR; the TCRdb copy retains only in-frame clones and omits some. Clone size and V and J calls were adopted from that table, with D and trimming inferred from the DNA. The sample includes approximately 93,000 clones, 75% to 90% of them seen just once. The source is a man aged 50 or older with active or convalescent COVID-19. Source material: peripheral blood.

The CDR3 reads CASKGGTGAYGYTF. The CDR3 DNA follows: TGTGCCAGCAAAGGAGGGACAGGGGCTTATGGCTACACCTTC. V and J are TRBV6-5 and TRBJ1-2; 10 nucleotides agree with TRBD1. Trimming took 7 bases from V and 5 from J; bases not matched to a gene: 7. This CDR3 is 14 amino acids long. Germline CDR1 is MNHEY and CDR2 is SVGAGI.